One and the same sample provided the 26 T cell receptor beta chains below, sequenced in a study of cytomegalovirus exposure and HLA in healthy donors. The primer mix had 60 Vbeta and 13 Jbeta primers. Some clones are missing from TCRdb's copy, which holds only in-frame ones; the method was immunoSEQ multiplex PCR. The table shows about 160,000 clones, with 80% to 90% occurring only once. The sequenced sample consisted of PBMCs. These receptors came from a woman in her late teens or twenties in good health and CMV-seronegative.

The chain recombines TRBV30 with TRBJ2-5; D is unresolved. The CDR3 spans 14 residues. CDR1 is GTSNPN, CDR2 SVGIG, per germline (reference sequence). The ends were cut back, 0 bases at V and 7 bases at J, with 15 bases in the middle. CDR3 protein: CAWSVLTAQATQYF. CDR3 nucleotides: TGTGCCTGGAGTGTACTTACGGCTCAGGCGACCCAGTACTTC.

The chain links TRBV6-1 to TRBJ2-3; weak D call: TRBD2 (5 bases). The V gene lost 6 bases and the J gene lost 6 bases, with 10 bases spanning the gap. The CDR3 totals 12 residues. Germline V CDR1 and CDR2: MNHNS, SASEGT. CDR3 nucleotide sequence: TGTGCCAGCAGCCTAACGGGGGATACGCAGTATTTT. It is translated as CASSLTGDTQYF.

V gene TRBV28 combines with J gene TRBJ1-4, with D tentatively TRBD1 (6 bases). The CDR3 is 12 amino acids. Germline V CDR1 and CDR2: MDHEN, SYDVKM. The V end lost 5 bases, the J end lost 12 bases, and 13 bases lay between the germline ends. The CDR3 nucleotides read TGTGCCAGCAGTCTCGGACAGTTTGAACTGTTTTTT. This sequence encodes CASSLGQFELFF. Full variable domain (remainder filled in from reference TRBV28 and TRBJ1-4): DVKVTQSSRYLVKRTGEKVFLECVQDMDHENMFWYRQDPGLGLRLIYFSYDVKMKEKGDIPEGYSVSREKKERFSLILESASTNQTSMYLCASSLGQFELFFGSGTQLSVL.

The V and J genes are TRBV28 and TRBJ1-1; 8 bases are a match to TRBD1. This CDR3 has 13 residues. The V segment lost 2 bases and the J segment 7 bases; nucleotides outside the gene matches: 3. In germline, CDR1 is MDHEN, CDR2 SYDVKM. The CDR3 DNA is TGTGCCAGCAGTTTAAGGACAGGGTTTGAAGCTTTCTTT. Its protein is CASSLRTGFEAFF.

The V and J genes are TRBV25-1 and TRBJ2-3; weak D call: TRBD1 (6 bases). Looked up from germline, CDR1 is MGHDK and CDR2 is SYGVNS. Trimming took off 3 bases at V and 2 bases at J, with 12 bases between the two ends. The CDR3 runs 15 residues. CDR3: CASSDRGRYTDTQYF. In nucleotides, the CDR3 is TGTGCCAGCAGTGACAGGGGCCGATACACAGATACGCAGTATTTT.

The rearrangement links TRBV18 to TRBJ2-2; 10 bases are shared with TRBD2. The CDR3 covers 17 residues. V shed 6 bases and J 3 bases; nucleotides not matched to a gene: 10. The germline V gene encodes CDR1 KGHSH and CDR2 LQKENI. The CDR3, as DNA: TGTGCCAGCTCCCCGACCCCAGCGGGAGGGCACACCGGGGAGCTGTTTTTT. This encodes CASSPTPAGGHTGELFF.

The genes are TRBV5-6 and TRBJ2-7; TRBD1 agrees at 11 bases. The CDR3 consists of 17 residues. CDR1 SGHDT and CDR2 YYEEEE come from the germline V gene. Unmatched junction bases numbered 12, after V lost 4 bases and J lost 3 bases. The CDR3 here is CASSPAGQGVMDYEQYF. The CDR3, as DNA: TGTGCCAGCAGCCCGGCGGGACAGGGGGTTATGGACTACGAGCAGTACTTC. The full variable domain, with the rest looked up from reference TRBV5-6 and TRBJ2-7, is DAGVTQSPTHLIKTRGQQVTLRCSPKSGHDTVSWYQQALGQGPQFIFQYYEEEERQRGNFPDRFSGHQFPNYSSELNVNALLLGDSALYLCASSPAGQGVMDYEQYFGPGTRLTVT.

The CDR3 DNA follows: TGTGCCAGCTTAAACCAGCGGGGGGGCCGGGGAGAGACCCAGTACTTC. It is translated as CASLNQRGGRGETQYF. V and J are TRBV21-1 and TRBJ2-5; the table names TRBD2, a call not compared with the DNA. TRBV21-1 is reported as a pseudogene. The CDR3 covers 16 residues.

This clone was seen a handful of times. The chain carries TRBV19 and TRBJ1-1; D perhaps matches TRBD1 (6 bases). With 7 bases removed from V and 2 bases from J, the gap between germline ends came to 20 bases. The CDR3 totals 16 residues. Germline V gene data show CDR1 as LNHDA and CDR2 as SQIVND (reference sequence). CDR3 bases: TGTGCCAGTACCACCAGGGGTGTAGGGATTAACACTGAAGCTTTCTTT. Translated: CASTTRGVGINTEAFF. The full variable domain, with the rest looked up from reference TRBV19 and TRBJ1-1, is DGGITQSPKYLFRKEGQNVTLSCEQNLNHDAMYWYRQDPGQGLRLIYYSQIVNDFQKGDIAEGYSVSREKKESFPLTVTSAQKNPTAFYLCASTTRGVGINTEAFFGQGTRLTVV.

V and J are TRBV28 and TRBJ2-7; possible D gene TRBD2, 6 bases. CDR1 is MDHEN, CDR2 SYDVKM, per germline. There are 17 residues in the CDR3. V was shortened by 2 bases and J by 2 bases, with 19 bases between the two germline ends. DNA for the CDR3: TGTGCCAGCAGTTTAGCGGGAAGGGCTAGGGAGCCCTACGAGCAGTACTTC. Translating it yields CASSLAGRAREPYEQYF.

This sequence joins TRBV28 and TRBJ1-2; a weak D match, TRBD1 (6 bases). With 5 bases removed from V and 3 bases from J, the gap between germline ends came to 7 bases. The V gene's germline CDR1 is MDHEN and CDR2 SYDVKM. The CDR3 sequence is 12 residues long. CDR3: CASSRQDYGYTF. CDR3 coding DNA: TGTGCCAGCAGTAGACAGGACTATGGCTACACCTTC.

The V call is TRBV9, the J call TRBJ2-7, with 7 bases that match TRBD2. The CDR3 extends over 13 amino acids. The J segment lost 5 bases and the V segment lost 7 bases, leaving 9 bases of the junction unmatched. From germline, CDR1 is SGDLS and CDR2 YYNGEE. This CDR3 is CASGGGYLDEQYF. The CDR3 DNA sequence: TGTGCCAGCGGGGGGGGATATCTCGACGAGCAGTACTTC.

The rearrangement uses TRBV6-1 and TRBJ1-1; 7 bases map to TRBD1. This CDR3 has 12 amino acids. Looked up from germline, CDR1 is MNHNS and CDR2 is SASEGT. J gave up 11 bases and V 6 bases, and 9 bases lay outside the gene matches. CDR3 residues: CASRVTGTGAFF. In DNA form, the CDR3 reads TGTGCCAGCAGGGTGACAGGGACTGGGGCTTTCTTT.

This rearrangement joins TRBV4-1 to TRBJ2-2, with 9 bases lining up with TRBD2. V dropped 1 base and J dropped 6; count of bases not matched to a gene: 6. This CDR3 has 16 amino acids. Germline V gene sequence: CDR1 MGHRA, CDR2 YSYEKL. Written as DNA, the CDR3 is TGCGCCAGCAGCCAAGTGCGTAGCGGGGGCTCCGGGGAGCTGTTTTTT. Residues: CASSQVRSGGSGELFF.

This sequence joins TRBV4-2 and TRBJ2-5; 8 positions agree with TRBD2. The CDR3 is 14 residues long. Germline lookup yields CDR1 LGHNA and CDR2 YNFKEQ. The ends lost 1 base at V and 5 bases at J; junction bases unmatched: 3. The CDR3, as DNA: TGTGCCAGCAGCCAAGCGGGAGGGGTGGAGACCCAGTACTTC. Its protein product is CASSQAGGVETQYF.

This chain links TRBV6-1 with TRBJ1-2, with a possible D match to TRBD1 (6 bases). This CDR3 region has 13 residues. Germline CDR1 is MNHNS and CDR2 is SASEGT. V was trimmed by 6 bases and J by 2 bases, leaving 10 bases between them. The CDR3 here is CASSRQENYGYTF. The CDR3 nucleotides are TGTGCCAGCAGCCGACAGGAAAACTATGGCTACACCTTC.

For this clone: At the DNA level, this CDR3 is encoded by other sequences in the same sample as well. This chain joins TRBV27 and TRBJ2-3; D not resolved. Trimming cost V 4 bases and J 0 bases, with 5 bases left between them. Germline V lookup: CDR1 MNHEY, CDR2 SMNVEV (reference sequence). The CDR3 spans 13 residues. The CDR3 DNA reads TGTGCCAGCAGTTCCCTAAGCACAGATACGCAGTATTTT. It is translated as CASSSLSTDTQYF.

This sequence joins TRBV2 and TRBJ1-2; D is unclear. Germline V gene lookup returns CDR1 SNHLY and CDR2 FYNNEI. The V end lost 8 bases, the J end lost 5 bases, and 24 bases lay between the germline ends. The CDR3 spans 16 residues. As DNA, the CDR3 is TGTGCCAGCGGAAGAGACTCCGGGATTTCGGGATATGGCTACACCTTC. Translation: CASGRDSGISGYGYTF.

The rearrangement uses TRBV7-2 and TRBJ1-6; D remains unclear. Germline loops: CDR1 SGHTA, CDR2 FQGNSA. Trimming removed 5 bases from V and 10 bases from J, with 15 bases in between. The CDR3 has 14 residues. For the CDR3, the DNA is TGTGCCAGCAGCGGACGGGGTTTGGGATCACCCCTCCACTTT. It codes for CASSGRGLGSPLHF.

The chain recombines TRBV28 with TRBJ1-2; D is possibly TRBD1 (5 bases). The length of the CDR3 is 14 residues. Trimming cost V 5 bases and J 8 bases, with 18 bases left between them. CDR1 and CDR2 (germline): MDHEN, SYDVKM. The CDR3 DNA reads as TGTGCCAGCAGTGATACCCAGGGCGCGGTAGGCTACACCTTC. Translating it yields CASSDTQGAVGYTF.

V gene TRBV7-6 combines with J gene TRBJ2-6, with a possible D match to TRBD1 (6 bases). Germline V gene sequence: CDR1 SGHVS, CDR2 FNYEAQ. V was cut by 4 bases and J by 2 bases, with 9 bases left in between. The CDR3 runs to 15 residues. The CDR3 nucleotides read TGTGCCAGCAGCTGGGCAGGGGCTGGGGCCAACGTCCTGACTTTC. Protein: CASSWAGAGANVLTF.

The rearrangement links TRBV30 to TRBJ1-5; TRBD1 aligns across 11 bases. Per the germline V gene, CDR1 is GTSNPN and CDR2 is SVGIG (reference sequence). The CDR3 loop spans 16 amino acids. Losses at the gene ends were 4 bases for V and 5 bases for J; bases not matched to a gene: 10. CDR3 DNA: TGTGCCTGGACCCTAAGGACAGGGGGCTTGGATCAGCCCCAGCATTTT. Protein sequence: CAWTLRTGGLDQPQHF.

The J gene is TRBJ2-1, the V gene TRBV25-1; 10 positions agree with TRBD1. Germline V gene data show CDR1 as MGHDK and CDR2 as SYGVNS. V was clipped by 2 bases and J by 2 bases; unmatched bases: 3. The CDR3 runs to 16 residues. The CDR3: CASSEQGTGAYNEQFF. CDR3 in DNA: TGTGCCAGCAGTGAACAGGGGACAGGGGCCTACAATGAGCAGTTCTTC.

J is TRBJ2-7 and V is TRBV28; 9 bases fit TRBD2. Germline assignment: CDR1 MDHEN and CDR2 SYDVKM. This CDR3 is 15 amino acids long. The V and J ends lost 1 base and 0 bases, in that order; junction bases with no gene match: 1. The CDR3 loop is CASSLLAGVSYEQYF. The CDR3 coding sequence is TGTGCCAGCAGTTTATTAGCGGGAGTCTCCTACGAGCAGTACTTC.

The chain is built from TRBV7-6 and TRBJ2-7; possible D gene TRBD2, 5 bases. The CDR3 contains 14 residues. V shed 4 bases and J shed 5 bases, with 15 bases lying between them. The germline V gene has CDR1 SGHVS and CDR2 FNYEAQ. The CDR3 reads CASSSWRKRHEQYF. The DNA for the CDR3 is TGTGCCAGCAGCTCGTGGCGGAAGCGGCACGAGCAGTACTTC.

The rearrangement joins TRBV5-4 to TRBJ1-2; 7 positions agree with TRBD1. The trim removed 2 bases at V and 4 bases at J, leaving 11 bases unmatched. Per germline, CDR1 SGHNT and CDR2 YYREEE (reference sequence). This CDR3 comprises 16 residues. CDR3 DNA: TGTGCCAGCAGCTTCCCGGGACAGAGTTATTCCTATGGCTACACCTTC. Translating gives CASSFPGQSYSYGYTF.